This TCR beta chain came from a study of PD-1 blockade in mismatch repair-deficient tumors. The CDR3 has 13 amino acids. Germline trimming cut 9 bases from V and 6 bases from J; bases unmatched to any gene: 5. CDR1 is MNHEY and CDR2 is SMNVEV in the germline V gene (reference sequence). The study's findings and limits: Tumor-resident clones, often absent from pretreatment blood, expanded after pembrolizumab and then contracted.

This clone was recorded only once. Its antigen is unidentified. Generated by immunoSEQ multiplex PCR, the TCRdb table keeps only in-frame clones and is missing some. The profile covers about 14,000 clones, with 70% to 85% appearing a single time and under 2% taken by the ten largest. The V call is TRBV27, the J call TRBJ2-1, with 10 bases that match TRBD2. Sequencing was performed on PBMCs, taken roughly 15 weeks after starting pembrolizumab. The origin of this receptor is an adult with mismatch repair-deficient cancer. The CDR3 region is CARVRLAGNEQFF. For the CDR3, the DNA is TGTGCCAGAGTTAGACTAGCGGGCAATGAGCAGTTCTTC.